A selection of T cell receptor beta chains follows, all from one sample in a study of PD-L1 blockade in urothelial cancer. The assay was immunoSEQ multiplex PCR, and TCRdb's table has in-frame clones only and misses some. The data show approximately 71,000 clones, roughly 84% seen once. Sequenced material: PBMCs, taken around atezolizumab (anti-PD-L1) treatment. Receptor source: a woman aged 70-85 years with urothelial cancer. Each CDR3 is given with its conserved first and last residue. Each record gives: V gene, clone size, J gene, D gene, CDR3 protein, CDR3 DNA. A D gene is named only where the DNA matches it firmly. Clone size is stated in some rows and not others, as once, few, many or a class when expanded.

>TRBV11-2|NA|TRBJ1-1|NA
CASSLSQNTEAFF
TGTGCCAGCAGCTTGAGTCAGAACACTGAAGCTTTCTTT
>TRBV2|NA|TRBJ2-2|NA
CASSRGRAGNTGELFF
TGTGCCAGCAGTAGGGGCAGGGCAGGGAACACCGGGGAGCTGTTTTTT
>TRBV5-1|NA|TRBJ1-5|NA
CASRLDSSSNQPQHF
TGCGCCAGCAGGCTCGACAGTTCGAGCAATCAGCCCCAGCATTTT
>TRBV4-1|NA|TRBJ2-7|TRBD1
CASSQEGQGSFYEQYF
TGCGCCAGCAGCCAAGAAGGACAGGGAAGTTTCTACGAGCAGTACTTC
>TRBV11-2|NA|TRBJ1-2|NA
CASSVNRVGDYGYTF
TGTGCCAGCAGCGTAAACAGGGTCGGGGACTATGGCTACACCTTC
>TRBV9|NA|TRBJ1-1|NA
CASSRELVNTEAFF
TGTGCCAGCAGCCGAGAACTCGTGAACACTGAAGCTTTCTTT
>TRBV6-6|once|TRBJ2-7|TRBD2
CASTWTSGTAYEQYF
TGTGCCAGCACCTGGACTAGCGGTACCGCCTACGAGCAGTACTTC
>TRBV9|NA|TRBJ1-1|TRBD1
CASSVEHRTGRSTEAFF
TGTGCCAGCAGCGTAGAGCACCGGACAGGGAGGAGCACTGAAGCTTTCTTT
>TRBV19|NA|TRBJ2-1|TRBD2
CATQGGASSYNEQFF
TGTGCCACGCAGGGAGGGGCGAGCTCCTACAATGAGCAGTTCTTC
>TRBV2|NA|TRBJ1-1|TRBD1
CATRQGSVNTEAFF
TGTGCCACAAGACAGGGTTCGGTGAACACTGAAGCTTTCTTT
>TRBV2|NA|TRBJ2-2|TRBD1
CASRDSWTGELFF
TGTGCCAGCCGGGACAGTTGGACCGGGGAGCTGTTTTTT
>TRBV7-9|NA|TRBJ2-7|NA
CASSLGEQYF
TGTGCCAGCAGCCTCGGCGAGCAGTACTTC
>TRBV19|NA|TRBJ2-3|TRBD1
CASSRTTGTGVRTDTQYF
TGTGCCAGTAGTCGAACCACCGGGACAGGAGTTCGGACAGATACGCAGTATTTT
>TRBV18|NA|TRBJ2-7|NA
CASSPLLTRESYEQYF
TGTGCCAGCTCACCCCTCCTAACTAGGGAGTCCTACGAGCAGTACTTC
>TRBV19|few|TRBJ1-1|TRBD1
CASRDRGGTEAFF
TGTGCCAGTAGGGACAGGGGAGGCACTGAAGCTTTCTTT
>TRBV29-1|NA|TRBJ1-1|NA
CSVPTRGKNTEAFF
TGCAGCGTTCCTACCCGGGGGAAGAACACTGAAGCTTTCTTT
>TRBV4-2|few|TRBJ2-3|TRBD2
CASSQRTSGTTDTQYF
TGTGCCAGCAGCCAGAGGACTAGCGGGACAACAGATACGCAGTATTTT
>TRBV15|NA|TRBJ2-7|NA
CATRGRGSSSYEQYF
TGTGCCACCAGGGGTCGGGGTAGCAGCTCCTACGAGCAGTACTTC
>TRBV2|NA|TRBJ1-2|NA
CASTLSGGDERYTF
TGTGCCAGCACCCTGAGCGGGGGCGATGAGCGCTACACCTTC
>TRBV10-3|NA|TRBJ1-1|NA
CAISVGGVNTEAFF
TGTGCCATCAGTGTCGGGGGGGTGAACACTGAAGCTTTCTTT
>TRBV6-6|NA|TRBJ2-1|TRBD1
CASRALDRGGYNEQFF
TGTGCCAGCAGAGCTTTGGACAGGGGAGGCTACAATGAGCAGTTCTTC
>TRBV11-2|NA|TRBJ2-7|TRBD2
CASSLHSGGGSYEQYF
TGTGCCAGCAGCTTACATAGCGGGGGGGGGTCCTACGAGCAGTACTTC
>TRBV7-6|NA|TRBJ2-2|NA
CASSPRTVNTGELFF
TGTGCCAGCAGCCCTCGGACAGTGAACACCGGGGAGCTGTTTTTT
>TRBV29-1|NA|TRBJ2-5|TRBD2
CSGGGEQETQYF
TGCAGCGGGGGGGGTGAACAAGAGACCCAGTACTTC
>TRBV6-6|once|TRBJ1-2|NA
CASSYLRQGDDGYTF
TGTGCCAGCAGTTACCTCCGCCAGGGTGATGATGGCTACACCTTC
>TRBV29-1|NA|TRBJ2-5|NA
CSVCADGGLAQYF
TGCAGCGTTTGTGCCGACGGAGGCCTGGCCCAGTACTTC
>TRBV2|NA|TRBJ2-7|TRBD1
CASSESLGQGYEQYF
TGTGCCAGCAGTGAAAGCCTAGGACAGGGGTACGAGCAGTACTTC
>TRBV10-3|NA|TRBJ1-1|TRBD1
CAIRRTGGNTEAFF
TGTGCCATCAGACGGACAGGGGGGAACACTGAAGCTTTCTTT
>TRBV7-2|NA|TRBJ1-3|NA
CASSLGGAGNTIYF
TGTGCCAGCAGCTTAGGGGGGGCTGGAAACACCATATATTTT
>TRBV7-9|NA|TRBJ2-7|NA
CASSLGAQGSYEQYF
TGTGCCAGCAGCTTAGGGGCGCAGGGGTCCTACGAGCAGTACTTC
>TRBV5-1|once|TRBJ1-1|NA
CASRQRTENTEAFF
TGCGCCAGCAGGCAACGCACAGAAAACACTGAAGCTTTCTTT
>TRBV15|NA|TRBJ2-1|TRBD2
CATSREAGVANNEQFF
TGTGCCACCAGCAGAGAGGCGGGAGTCGCAAACAATGAGCAGTTCTTC
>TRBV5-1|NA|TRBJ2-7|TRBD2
CASSLTSVSYEQYF
TGCGCCAGCAGCTTGACTAGCGTGTCCTACGAGCAGTACTTC
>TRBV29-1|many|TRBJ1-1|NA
CSTIHGGIEAFF
TGCAGCACAATCCACGGGGGAATTGAAGCTTTCTTT
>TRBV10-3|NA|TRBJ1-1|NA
CAISEAGTLNTEAFF
TGTGCCATCAGTGAAGCAGGAACCCTGAACACTGAAGCTTTCTTT
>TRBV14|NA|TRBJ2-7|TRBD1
CASSHGTATFYEQYF
TGTGCCAGCAGCCATGGGACAGCCACCTTCTACGAGCAGTACTTC
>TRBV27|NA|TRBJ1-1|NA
CASSLNPGQNTEAFF
TGTGCCAGCAGTCTAAACCCAGGACAGAACACTGAAGCTTTCTTT
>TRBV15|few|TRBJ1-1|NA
CATSRQGPQAFF
TGTGCCACCAGCAGACAGGGCCCACAAGCTTTCTTT
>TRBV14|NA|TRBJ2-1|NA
CASSQDLPRSNEQFF
TGTGCCAGCAGCCAAGATCTACCGCGGAGCAATGAGCAGTTCTTC
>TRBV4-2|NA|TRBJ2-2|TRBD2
CASSQTSGGQAGELFF
TGTGCCAGCAGCCAAACGAGCGGGGGGCAGGCCGGGGAGCTGTTTTTT
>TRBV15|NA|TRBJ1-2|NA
CATSRQTGYYGYTF
TGTGCCACCAGCAGACAAACCGGGTACTATGGCTACACCTTC
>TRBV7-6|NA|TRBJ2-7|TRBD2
CASSSGLAGEQYF
TGTGCCAGCAGCTCCGGACTAGCTGGAGAGCAGTACTTC
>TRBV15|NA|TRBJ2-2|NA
CATSRDQGSPTGELFF
TGTGCCACCAGCAGAGATCAGGGGTCGCCCACCGGGGAGCTGTTTTTT
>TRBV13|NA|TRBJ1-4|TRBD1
CASSSTMGQGEKLFF
TGTGCCAGCAGTTCTACTATGGGACAGGGAGAAAAACTGTTTTTT
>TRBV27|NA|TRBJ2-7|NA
CASGTTNRYEQYF
TGTGCCAGCGGTACGACTAATCGTTACGAGCAGTACTTC
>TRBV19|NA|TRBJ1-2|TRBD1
CASLDRDEFYTF
TGTGCCAGTCTAGACAGGGACGAATTCTACACCTTC
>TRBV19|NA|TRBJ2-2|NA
CASSRPGLTGELFF
TGTGCCAGTAGTCGTCCAGGCCTCACCGGGGAGCTGTTTTTT
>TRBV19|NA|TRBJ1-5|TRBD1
CASSGTGGDQPQHF
TGTGCCAGTTCCGGGACAGGTGGGGATCAGCCCCAGCATTTT
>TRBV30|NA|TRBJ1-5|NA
CACDGARNQPQHF
TGTGCCTGTGATGGAGCCCGCAATCAGCCCCAGCATTTT
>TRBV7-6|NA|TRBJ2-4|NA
CASPVGTAGSGIQYF
TGTGCCAGCCCAGTGGGCACGGCAGGGTCGGGCATTCAGTACTTC
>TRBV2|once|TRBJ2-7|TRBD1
CASREGTGPSYEQYF
TGTGCCAGCAGAGAAGGGACAGGGCCCTCCTACGAGCAGTACTTC
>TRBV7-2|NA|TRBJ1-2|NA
CASSLARQRPPNLYGYTF
TGTGCCAGCAGCTTAGCGAGACAGCGACCCCCTAATCTATATGGCTACACCTTC
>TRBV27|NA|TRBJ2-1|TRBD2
CASSLQAGGYNEQFF
TGTGCCAGCAGTCTCCAAGCGGGGGGGTACAATGAGCAGTTCTTC
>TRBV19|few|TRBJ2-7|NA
CASSTETYEQYF
TGTGCCAGCTCGACAGAGACCTACGAGCAGTACTTC
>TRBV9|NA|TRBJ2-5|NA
CASSLSGQETQYF
TGTGCCAGCAGCCTAAGCGGCCAAGAGACCCAGTACTTC
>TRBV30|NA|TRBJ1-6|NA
CAWTQADRDNSPLHF
TGTGCCTGGACCCAAGCGGACAGAGATAATTCACCCCTCCACTTT
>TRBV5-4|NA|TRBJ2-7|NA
CASSLEPGTYEQYF
TGTGCCAGCAGCTTGGAGCCAGGGACCTACGAGCAGTACTTC
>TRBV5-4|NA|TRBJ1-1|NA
CASSPRQRTEAFF
TGTGCCAGCAGCCCTAGACAGCGCACTGAAGCTTTCTTT
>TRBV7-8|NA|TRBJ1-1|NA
CASSLSSPEAFF
TGTGCCAGCAGCTTATCTAGTCCTGAAGCTTTCTTT
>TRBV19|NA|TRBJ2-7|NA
CASSSSARGPYEQYF
TGTGCCAGTAGTTCATCGGCTAGGGGCCCCTACGAGCAGTACTTC